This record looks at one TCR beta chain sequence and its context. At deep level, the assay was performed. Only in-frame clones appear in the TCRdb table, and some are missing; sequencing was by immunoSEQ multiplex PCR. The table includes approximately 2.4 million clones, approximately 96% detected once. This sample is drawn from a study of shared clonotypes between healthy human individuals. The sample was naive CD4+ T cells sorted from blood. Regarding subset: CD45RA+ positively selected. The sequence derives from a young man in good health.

The CDR3 DNA reads as TGTGCCAGCAGACAGGGGGATCACTATGGCTACACCTTC. This codes for CASRQGDHYGYTF. V and J are TRBV2 and TRBJ1-2; 8 nucleotides match TRBD1. Germline V lookup: CDR1 SNHLY, CDR2 FYNNEI. With V trimmed by 6 bases and J by 3 bases, 3 bases remained unmatched. CDR3 size: 13 residues.